The text below deals with one T cell receptor beta chain. CDR1 MNHEY and CDR2 SVGEGT come from the germline V gene. The CDR3 covers 17 residues. Trimming pared 2 bases from V and 0 bases from J, leaving 14 bases between. Seattle enrolled patients during active infection and tracked them longitudinally. This entry comes from a study of blood T cell repertoires in COVID-19. Study-level information: Sites across the United States, Italy and Spain contributed samples from acute and convalescent COVID-19. T cells, B-cell-depleted T cells, or PBMCs supplied cDNA or gDNA.

The authors' processing: Reference gene primers were amplified, and this amplification served to estimate nucleated cell counts. Produced via immunoSEQ multiplex PCR; TCRdb's table is partial and in-frame only. V, J and clone size are those of that table, while D and trimming were read from the DNA. The sample contains hundreds of thousands of clones, 80% to 90% of which appear only once. The chain couples TRBV6-2 or TRBV6-3 to TRBJ1-5, with TRBD1 as a possible D gene (5 bases). The sequenced sample was peripheral blood. This clonotype was obtained from a woman aged 30 to 39 with COVID-19, enrolled during active disease. CDR3 nucleotides: TGTGCCAGCAGTTACCCTCCCTACAGGAGTAGCAATCAGCCCCAGCATTTT. Protein product: CASSYPPYRSSNQPQHF.